A selection of T cell receptor beta chains follows, all from one sample in a study of vaccination and CD4 T cells after COVID-19. TCRdb re-analysed the PCR reads in MiXCR, keeping a single row per CDR3 protein. The sample has thousands of distinct CDR3 sequences; approximately 70% are singletons. The antigens these receptors bind are not known. Material for sequencing was CD4+ T cells from blood, cultured in vitro. Every receptor here comes from a human donor who had recovered from COVID-19. The CDR3 runs from the conserved cysteine through the conserved F or W. The D gene is left open where the match is weak. Clone size is not always given. Where it is, it says once, few, many or a class for expanded clones.

>TRBV2|.|.|TRBJ1-6
CASRLRAVSRPPYNSPLHF
TGTGCCAGCAGATTACGAGCTGTGTCTAGGCCGCCTTATAATTCACCCCTCCACTTT
>TRBV6-1|.|TRBD1|TRBJ1-2
CASSPRQGWYGYTF
TGTGCCAGCAGCCCCCGACAGGGATGGTATGGCTACACCTTC
>TRBV7-2|.|.|TRBJ2-7
CASTPIGGAEQYF
TGTGCCAGCACCCCGATCGGCGGGGCCGAGCAGTACTTC
>TRBV4-2|few|.|TRBJ2-5
CASSQAGMRVETQYF
TGTGCCAGCAGCCAAGCGGGGATGCGCGTGGAGACCCAGTACTTC
>TRBV19|.|.|TRBJ1-2
CASSIRGAGYGYTF
TGTGCCAGTAGTATTCGGGGCGCGGGCTATGGCTACACCTTT
>TRBV20-1|.|TRBD1|TRBJ1-5
CSALTGGYSNQPQHF
TGCAGTGCCCTGACAGGGGGATATAGCAATCAGCCCCAGCATTTT
>TRBV6-5|once|TRBD1|TRBJ1-6
CASSYSIQGGNPPLHF
TGTGCCAGCAGTTACTCGATTCAGGGGGGAAATCCACCCCTCCACTTT
>TRBV5-1|.|TRBD2|TRBJ2-5
CASNPKLAGGGETQYF
TGCGCCAGCAACCCAAAACTAGCGGGGGGAGGAGAGACCCAGTACTTC
>TRBV7-9|.|.|TRBJ2-7
CASSLEVPMGEQYF
TGTGCCAGCAGCTTAGAGGTTCCGATGGGGGAGCAGTACTTC
>TRBV10-3|.|.|TRBJ2-6
CAAGPGDSGANVLTF
TGTGCCGCCGGCCCGGGGGACTCTGGGGCCAACGTCCTGACTTTC
>TRBV20-1|few|.|TRBJ2-2
CSATSPAKGTGELFF
TGCAGTGCAACCTCCCCCGCTAAAGGGACCGGGGAGCTGTTTTTT
>TRBV10-3|.|.|TRBJ1-5
CAISDAGRGSSNQPQHF
TGTGCCATCAGTGACGCGGGGAGGGGGTCTAGCAATCAGCCCCAGCATTTT
>TRBV10-1|.|.|TRBJ2-7
CASSETSKSSYEQYF
TGCGCCAGCAGTGAGACTAGCAAAAGCTCCTACGAGCAGTACTTC
>TRBV7-9|.|TRBD1|TRBJ2-5
CASSLGTGRGETQYF
TGTGCCAGCAGCTTAGGGACAGGGCGGGGAGAGACCCAGTACTTC
>TRBV27|.|.|TRBJ1-4
CASSLTGIIVEKLFF
TGTGCCAGCAGTTTAACCGGGATCATCGTGGAAAAACTGTTTTTT
>TRBV6-1|few|.|TRBJ1-6
CASTFSGTGTAPLHF
TGTGCCAGCACCTTCTCCGGGACCGGCACGGCACCCCTCCACTTT